This T cell receptor (beta chain) was profiled in a study of shared clonotypes between healthy human individuals. After removal of 1 base from V and 6 bases from J, the junction contained 5 bases not matched to a gene. This CDR3 region has 14 residues. From germline, CDR1 is LNHDA and CDR2 SQIVND (reference sequence). Points from the study as a whole: Clonotypes that were shared across a handful of donors made up roughly 5% of naive CD4 clonotypes.

To note about this clone: The antigen is unknown.

In the authors' workflow: Junction-only sequences produced by ImmunoSEQ had no quality scores, so filtering differed. The table came from immunoSEQ multiplex PCR; TCRdb's copy has only in-frame clones and leaves some out. V, J and clone size reflect that table, while D and trimming were determined from the DNA. The table has about 670,000 clones, approximately 75% seen once; the top ten hold 1.8%. All donors were healthy HIV-negative adults lacking recent acute infections or vaccinations. Naive CD4+ cells were CD45RA-selected; the remaining cells were memory. The chain has TRBV19 and TRBJ1-1, with 7 bases matching TRBD1. This TCR was recovered from a woman aged 25 to 39 in good health. The sample comprised memory CD4+ T cells sorted from blood. The sample's subset: CD45RA-negative fraction. Here the CDR3 DNA reads TGTGCCAGTAGTATAGTACACAGGGGCGCTGAAGCTTTCTTT. Protein sequence: CASSIVHRGAEAFF.